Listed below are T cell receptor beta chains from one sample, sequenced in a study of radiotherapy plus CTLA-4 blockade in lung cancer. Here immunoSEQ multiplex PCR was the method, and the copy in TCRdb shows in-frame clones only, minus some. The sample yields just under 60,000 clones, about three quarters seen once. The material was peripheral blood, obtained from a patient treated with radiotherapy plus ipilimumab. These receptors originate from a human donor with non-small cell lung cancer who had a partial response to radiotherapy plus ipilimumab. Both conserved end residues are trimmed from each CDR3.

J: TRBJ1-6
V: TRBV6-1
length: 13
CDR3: ASIIGGARNSPLH

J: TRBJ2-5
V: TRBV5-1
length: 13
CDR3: ASSFNSHDKETQY

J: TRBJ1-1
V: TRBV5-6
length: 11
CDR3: ASMGRTSTEAF

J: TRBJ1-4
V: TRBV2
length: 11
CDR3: ASREGRNEKLF

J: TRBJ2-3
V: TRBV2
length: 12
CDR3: ASSLPGVGDTQY

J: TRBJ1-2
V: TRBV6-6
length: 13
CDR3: ASSRNRESNYGYT

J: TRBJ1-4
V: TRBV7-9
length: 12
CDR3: ASSLSVQGEKLF

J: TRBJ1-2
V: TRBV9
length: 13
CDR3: ASSPRTGANYGYT

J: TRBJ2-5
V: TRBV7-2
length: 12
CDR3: ASSPGTLQETQY

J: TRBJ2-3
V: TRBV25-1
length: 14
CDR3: ASSDGTGGNTDTQY

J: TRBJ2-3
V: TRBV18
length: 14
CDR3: ASSLGGGVGTDTQY

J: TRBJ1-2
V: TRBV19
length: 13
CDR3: ASTSIARDDGGYT

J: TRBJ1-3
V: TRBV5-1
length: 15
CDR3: ASRPFGTRTPGNTIY

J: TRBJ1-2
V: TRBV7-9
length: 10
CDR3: ASSLSESGYT